The 17 T cell receptor beta chains below come from one sample, sequenced in a study of blood T cells in healthy people across ages. With a J-beta primer mix and a sample-barcoded 5' primer, a second PCR ran about 7 to 12 cycles. TCRdb reprocessed the 5' RACE reads via MiXCR and lists one record per CDR3 protein. Among about 670,000 distinct CDR3 sequences listed, approximately 52% were seen once. The sequenced sample was blood. The receptors derive from an elderly woman in good health.

The chain carries TRBV7-2 and TRBJ2-1; D unresolved. The CDR3 is made up of 14 amino acids. V was trimmed by 1 base and J by 4 bases, leaving 8 bases between them. Germline V lookup: CDR1 SGHTA, CDR2 FQGNSA. The CDR3 here is CASSLVGDYNEQFF. CDR3 sequence (DNA): TGTGCCAGCAGCTTAGTTGGAGATTACAATGAGCAGTTCTTC.

About this clonotype: A clone one base away is much larger, so this may be a read error. The genes are TRBV3-1 and TRBJ2-1; D might be TRBD1 (5 bases). The CDR3 is 12 amino acids. Germline lookup yields CDR1 LGHDT and CDR2 YNNKEL (reference sequence). Between the trimmed V and J ends, which lost 0 bases and 12 bases, there was a span of 9 bases. The CDR3 bases are TGTGCCAGCAGCCAAGAAAGGGGTGGGCAGTTCTTC. Translated, it gives CASSQERGGQFF.

The chain links TRBV4-3 to TRBJ1-6; the D is unclear. Germline V CDR1 and CDR2: LGHNA, YSLEER. The V end lost 4 bases, the J end lost 8 bases, and 9 bases lay between the germline ends. The CDR3 covers 13 residues. CDR3 residues: CASSRVKDSPLHF. DNA of the CDR3: TGCGCCAGCAGCCGAGTTAAAGATTCACCCCTCCACTTT.

The V and J genes are TRBV20-1 and TRBJ1-1; D remains unclear. The CDR3 has 12 residues. The germline V gene encodes CDR1 DFQATT and CDR2 SNEGSKA (reference sequence). V was pared by 3 bases and J by 2 bases, with 7 bases between. CDR3 sequence reads: CSASSSNTEAFF. The CDR3 DNA follows: TGCAGTGCTAGCTCCAGTAACACTGAAGCTTTCTTT.

This clonotype has just a few counts. The V and J genes are TRBV5-6 and TRBJ2-1; D is unresolved. CDR3 length equals 16 residues. CDR1 and CDR2 (germline): SGHDT, YYEEEE. The V end was cut by 6 bases, the J end by 5 bases, with 21 bases between. Written as DNA, the CDR3 is TGTGCCAGCACCTTTAGGTCAGGAACCCGCAACAATGAGCAGTTCTTC. Translation: CASTFRSGTRNNEQFF.

This clonotype has at least ten counts. The rearrangement uses TRBV5-1 and TRBJ1-6; TRBD1 might be the D (6 bases). The germline V and J ends were trimmed by 6 bases and 7 bases, with 14 bases remaining between them. CDR1 SGHRS and CDR2 YFSETQ come from the germline V gene. The CDR3 is made up of 14 amino acids. This CDR3 is CASTLQGFNSPLHF. CDR3 sequence (DNA): TGCGCCAGCACCTTACAGGGATTCAATTCACCCCTCCACTTT.

V and J are TRBV6-5 and TRBJ1-1, with 8 nucleotides matching TRBD1. The V gene end was trimmed by 6 bases and the J gene end by 2 bases; junction bases not matched to a gene: 8. The length of the CDR3 is 15 residues. Germline V gene sequence: CDR1 MNHEY, CDR2 SVGAGI. The CDR3 DNA reads TGTGCCAGCAGCTTTTCAGGGGGCATAAACACTGAAGCTTTCTTT. Protein: CASSFSGGINTEAFF.

For this clonotype: This may be a read error: a much more frequent sequence differs by one nucleotide. V usage is TRBV6-2 or TRBV6-3 and J usage is TRBJ2-2; TRBD2 matches at 8 bases. This CDR3 has 14 residues. Germline-derived CDR1 and CDR2 are MNHEY and SVGEGT. Here the CDR3 DNA reads TGTGCCAGCAGTCGGACTAGCAGCACCGGGGAGCCGTTTTTT. This encodes CASSRTSSTGEPFF.

The chain employs TRBV15 and TRBJ2-2; D might be TRBD1 (5 bases). Germline V CDR1 and CDR2: LNHNV, YYDKDF (reference sequence). Deletions cut 2 bases from V and 0 bases from J, with 10 bases between. The CDR3 sequence is 16 residues long. The CDR3 sequence: CATSRQGASNTGELFF. CDR3 in DNA: TGTGCCACCAGCAGACAGGGCGCCTCGAACACCGGGGAGCTGTTTTTT.

The chain joins TRBV7-2 to TRBJ2-2; no firm D call. CDR1 is SGHTA and CDR2 is FQGNSA in the germline V gene. V lost 6 bases to trimming and J lost 7 bases, with 15 bases between them. CDR3 length: 14 residues. The CDR3 protein is CASRPFRQHGELFF. The CDR3 DNA is TGTGCCAGCAGGCCCTTTCGGCAACACGGGGAGCTGTTTTTT.

This chain uses TRBV2 with TRBJ2-2; 8 bases line up with TRBD2. Germline trimming cut 7 bases from V and 13 bases from J; bases unmatched to any gene: 17. The CDR3 sequence is 15 residues long. Germline loops: CDR1 SNHLY, CDR2 FYNNEI. The DNA of the CDR3 is TGTGCCAGCACGCAACTCTGGGGACTAGGGGAAGGGCTGTTTTTT. Residues: CASTQLWGLGEGLFF.

V gene TRBV4-2 combines with J gene TRBJ1-1; the D gene is possibly TRBD1 (5 bases). This CDR3 comprises 15 residues. Trimming left V 0 bases short and J 1 base short, with 9 bases between. CDR1 and CDR2 (germline): LGHNA, YNFKEQ. CDR3 nucleotide sequence: TGTGCCAGCAGCCAAGAAGCAGGGCCGAACACTGAAGCTTTCTTT. Its protein product is CASSQEAGPNTEAFF.

In the case of this clonotype: A much larger clone is a single base away; this may be a read error. The rearrangement links TRBV7-9 to TRBJ2-5; 8 positions agree with TRBD2. The CDR3 is made up of 14 amino acids. V shed 5 bases, J shed 11 bases, and the junction held 13 bases outside the gene matches. The germline V gene has CDR1 SEHNR and CDR2 FQNEAQ (reference sequence). The CDR3, as DNA: TGTGCCAGCAGCATATCCGGGACTAGGGATGAGCAGTACTTC. Amino acids: CASSISGTRDEQYF.

This clonotype was recorded a few times. V usage is TRBV18 and J usage is TRBJ1-2; 7 positions match TRBD1. This CDR3 has 15 residues. J was trimmed by 3 bases and V by 4 bases; bases with no gene match: 8. Germline CDR1 reads KGHSH; CDR2 reads LQKENI. CDR3 residues: CASSQPGQLYYGYTF. The CDR3 DNA follows: TGTGCCAGCTCACAACCGGGACAGTTATACTATGGCTACACCTTC.

A note on this clonotype: A much bigger clone sits one base away, suggesting this may be a read error. The J gene is TRBJ2-7, the V gene TRBV27; 7 nucleotides line up with TRBD1. CDR1 MNHEY and CDR2 SMNVEV come from the germline V gene (reference sequence). The junction had 12 bases not matched to a gene; V was cut back by 3 bases and J by 7 bases. This CDR3 region has 15 residues. CDR3 loop: CASSLAGQALGEQYF. In DNA, the CDR3 is TGTGCCAGCAGTTTGGCAGGACAGGCGCTTGGGGAGCAGTACTTC.

The V call is TRBV20-1, the J call TRBJ2-5; 10 bases map to TRBD2. Unmatched junction bases numbered 16, after V lost 3 bases and J lost 9 bases. This CDR3 comprises 16 residues. Germline V gene sequence: CDR1 DFQATT, CDR2 SNEGSKA (reference sequence). The CDR3 DNA reads as TGCAGTGCTAGGTCGCTAGCGGGGGTTGACGTTGGGGCCCAGTACTTC. Translated, it gives CSARSLAGVDVGAQYF.

The gene calls are TRBV27 and TRBJ2-4, with TRBD2 as a possible D gene (6 bases). V was pared by 6 bases and J by 3 bases, with 12 bases between. The CDR3 covers 14 residues. Germline CDR1 and CDR2: MNHEY and SMNVEV (reference sequence). The CDR3 region is CASSPAGIKNIQYF. CDR3 coding DNA: TGTGCCAGCAGCCCCGCGGGAATCAAAAACATTCAGTACTTC.